This T cell receptor (beta chain) was identified in a study of beta chain features in type 1 diabetes. What was sequenced were expressed TCRB transcripts, since all of the isolated RNA had been reverse transcribed. Some clones are missing from TCRdb's copy, which holds only in-frame ones; the method was immunoSEQ multiplex PCR. Of hundreds of thousands of clones in the sample, 9.5% to 12% were seen once. The CDR3 is made up of 14 amino acids. V gave up 4 bases and J gave up 7 bases, with 16 bases separating them. Germline V gene data show CDR1 as SGHAT and CDR2 as FQNNGV. This receptor was obtained from a woman between 25 and 40 years old in good health. This chain uses TRBV11-2 with TRBJ1-2; D is uncertain. Sequencing used naive CD4+ T cells from blood. This chain's CDR3 is CASSSHGEKAGYTF. As DNA, the CDR3 is TGTGCCAGCAGCTCCCACGGGGAAAAAGCTGGCTACACCTTC.